The next 25 T cell receptor beta chains were all read from a single sample in a study of blood T cells in healthy people across ages. The authors ran a second PCR of about 6 to 11 cycles using a sample-barcoded 5' primer and a J-beta primer mix. One entry per CDR3 protein results from TCRdb running MiXCR on the 5' RACE reads. The sample has about 1.1 million distinct CDR3 sequences, around two fifths seen once. The sample consisted of blood. These receptors all stem from a young man in good health.

J is TRBJ1-3 and V is TRBV6-5; D is perhaps TRBD1 (6 bases). CDR3 size: 16 residues. Germline-derived CDR1 and CDR2 are MNHEY and SVGAGI. The V end was cut by 2 bases, the J end by 2 bases, with 13 bases between. CDR3 sequence (DNA): TGTGCCAGCAGTTACCGTTTGCCAGGGGCTGGAAACACCATATATTTT. Translation gives CASSYRLPGAGNTIYF.

This clonotype was counted a few times. The chain carries TRBV4-1 and TRBJ2-3; D perhaps matches TRBD2 (5 bases). The ends were cut back, 0 bases at V and 2 bases at J, with 15 bases in the middle. The CDR3 extends over 17 amino acids. Germline V gives CDR1 MGHRA, CDR2 YSYEKL. The CDR3 nucleotides read TGCGCCAGCAGCCAAGATTGGCTAGCCCTCTACACAGATACGCAGTATTTT. This codes for CASSQDWLALYTDTQYF.

V and J are TRBV12-3 or TRBV12-4 and TRBJ1-1, with D possibly matching TRBD1 (5 bases). The V gene lost 5 bases and the J gene lost 9 bases, with 10 bases spanning the gap. The CDR3 loop spans 11 amino acids. CDR3 region: CASSRGRKAFF. CDR3 nucleotides: TGTGCCAGCAGTCGGGGACGTAAAGCTTTCTTT.

V is TRBV9 and J is TRBJ2-2, with 9 bases aligning to TRBD2. The CDR3 covers 16 residues. The germline V gene has CDR1 SGDLS and CDR2 YYNGEE. Unmatched junction bases numbered 11, after V lost 4 bases and J lost 7 bases. The CDR3 protein is CASSHPGGGVFGELFF. The CDR3 DNA reads TGTGCCAGCAGCCATCCCGGCGGGGGGGTGTTCGGGGAGCTGTTTTTT.

A few counts support this clonotype. This CDR3 reads CASSKLDRPNYNEQFF. DNA of the CDR3: TGTGCCAGCAGCAAACTCGACAGGCCTAACTACAATGAGCAGTTCTTC. The J gene is TRBJ2-1, the V gene TRBV7-2, with D perhaps matching TRBD1 (6 bases). Between the trimmed V and J ends, which lost 5 bases and 3 bases, there was a span of 17 bases. The CDR3 length is 16 residues. The germline V gene encodes CDR1 SGHTA and CDR2 FQGNSA.

The chain carries TRBV9 and TRBJ2-3; D is unclear. The V end lost 3 bases, the J end lost 2 bases, and 7 bases lay between the germline ends. CDR3 length: 13 residues. CDR1 is SGDLS and CDR2 is YYNGEE in the germline V gene. CDR3 sequence (DNA): TGTGCCAGCAGCGCCATACTCACAGATACGCAGTATTTT. It is translated as CASSAILTDTQYF.

V and J are TRBV20-1 and TRBJ1-4; perhaps TRBD1 as D (6 bases). Germline V gene data show CDR1 as DFQATT and CDR2 as SNEGSKA (reference sequence). CDR3 length equals 14 residues. V dropped 6 bases and J dropped 1 base, with 12 bases sitting between them. CDR3 region: CSAPNRETNEKLFF. Here the CDR3 DNA reads TGCAGTGCCCCTAACAGGGAAACTAATGAAAAACTGTTTTTT.

The chain links TRBV21-1 to TRBJ1-2; the table's D gene call, TRBD1, was not cross checked with the DNA. TRBV21-1 is marked as a pseudogene. This CDR3 contains 16 residues. CDR3 coding DNA: TGTGCCAGCAGCAAACTGTGGGACAGGTTTGCCTATGGCTACACCTTC. Its translation: CASSKLWDRFAYGYTF.

This clonotype was seen many times. V and J are TRBV29-1 and TRBJ2-1; D is perhaps TRBD2 (5 bases). Trimming removed 0 bases from V and 6 bases from J, with 15 bases in between. Germline V gives CDR1 SQVTM, CDR2 ANQGSEA. CDR3 size: 15 residues. The DNA of the CDR3 is TGCAGCGTTGAAGATAAGTCAGTTGGAGGCAATGAGCAGTTCTTC. This encodes CSVEDKSVGGNEQFF.

As for this clonotype: The junction departs from the called germline gene at one end, perhaps through a read error. The chain is built from TRBV11-2 and TRBJ2-3; 7 bases fit TRBD1. The CDR3 is 14 amino acids. Germline-derived CDR1 and CDR2 are SGHAT and FQNNGV. Here the CDR3 DNA reads TGTGTCAGCAGCCCCAGACAGGGCGCAGATACGCAGTATTTT. Its translation is CVSSPRQGADTQYF.

The table lists this clonotype with many counts. This chain's CDR3 is CASSRLTGEQYF. The CDR3 nucleotides are TGTGCCAGCAGCAGATTAACTGGCGAGCAGTACTTC. The chain uses TRBV7-2 and TRBJ2-7; D gene ambiguous. V was shortened by 5 bases and J by 6 bases, with 11 bases between the two germline ends. Germline V gives CDR1 SGHTA, CDR2 FQGNSA. The CDR3 contains 12 residues.

The V gene is TRBV19, the J gene TRBJ1-6, with D perhaps TRBD1 (6 bases). V gave up 3 bases and J gave up 10 bases, with 13 bases separating them. This CDR3 is 14 amino acids long. Germline loops: CDR1 LNHDA, CDR2 SQIVND (reference sequence). The DNA of the CDR3 is TGTGCCAGTAGTATTCGGGGGGCCGGGTCACCCCTCCACTTT. As protein: CASSIRGAGSPLHF.

The sample holds a few counts of this clonotype. The V gene is TRBV4-3, the J gene TRBJ1-1; 10 bases fit TRBD1. Germline V gives CDR1 LGHNA, CDR2 YSLEER. V trimming: 2 bases; J trimming: 7 bases; junction bases outside the gene matches: 4. The CDR3 covers 14 residues. In DNA form, the CDR3 reads TGCGCCAGCAGCCAACGACAGGGGGCTGTTGAAGCTTTCTTT. Translated: CASSQRQGAVEAFF.

The chain has TRBV4-3 and TRBJ2-5, with D perhaps matching TRBD1 or TRBD2 (5 bases each). This CDR3 comprises 15 residues. Trimming cost V 2 bases and J 2 bases, with 12 bases left between them. Germline assignment: CDR1 LGHNA and CDR2 YSLEER. The CDR3 is CASSQTGTPQETQYF. The CDR3 DNA is TGCGCCAGCAGCCAAACCGGGACCCCTCAAGAGACCCAGTACTTC.

This clonotype was observed a few times. This sequence joins TRBV21-1 and TRBJ1-2; the D call TRBD1 from the table was never checked on the DNA. TRBV21-1 constitutes a pseudogene. This CDR3 region has 15 residues. This CDR3 reads CASSSPTGPNYGYTF. For the CDR3, the DNA is TGTGCCAGCAGCAGTCCGACAGGCCCTAACTATGGCTACACCTTC.

Concerning this clonotype itself: A read error may produce the germline difference seen at one junction end. The chain has TRBV7-2 and TRBJ2-1, with D tentatively TRBD1 or TRBD2 (6 bases each). This CDR3 has 15 residues. The germline V gene has CDR1 SGHTA and CDR2 FQGNSA. CDR3 bases: TGTGCCAACAGCTTAGATCGGGGGCCCACCAATGAGCAGTTCTTC. It specifies CANSLDRGPTNEQFF. Based on the CDR3 plus reference TRBV7-2 and TRBJ2-1, the full variable domain is GAGVSQSPSNKVTEKGKDVELRCDPISGHTALYWYRQSLGQGLEFLIYFQGNSAPDKSGLPSDRFSAERTGGSVSTLTIQRTQQEDSAVYLCANSLDRGPTNEQFFGPGTRLTVL.

The table lists this clonotype with a few counts. The J gene is TRBJ1-6, the V gene TRBV7-9, with 10 positions matching TRBD1. This CDR3 spans 19 amino acids. V dropped 5 bases and J dropped 0; count of bases not matched to a gene: 10. Looked up from germline, CDR1 is SEHNR and CDR2 is FQNEAQ (reference sequence). CDR3 sequence reads: CASSRGGQGLSSYNSPLHF. CDR3 nucleotides: TGTGCCAGCAGCAGAGGGGGACAGGGGTTAAGCTCCTATAATTCACCCCTCCACTTT.

The chain joins TRBV10-3 to TRBJ2-1; D is ambiguous. CDR1 ENHRY and CDR2 SYGVKD come from the germline V gene. The length of the CDR3 is 14 residues. Trimming shortened V by 2 bases and J by 4 bases, and 9 bases separated the two germline ends. The CDR3 DNA reads TGTGCCATCAGTGAGGAGCAGTCATACAATGAGCAGTTCTTC. The encoded protein is CAISEEQSYNEQFF.

The CDR3 region is CASSLLGDGGTGELFF. CDR3 in DNA: TGTGCCAGCAGCTTGTTAGGGGACGGAGGTACCGGGGAGCTGTTTTTT. The J gene is TRBJ2-2, the V gene TRBV5-6; D may correspond to TRBD1 or TRBD2 (5 bases each). From germline, CDR1 is SGHDT and CDR2 YYEEEE. V gave up 1 base and J gave up 5 bases, with 15 bases separating them. The CDR3 extends over 16 amino acids.

This clonotype was detected a few times. This chain connects TRBV20-1 to TRBJ1-1; the D is unclear. Germline lookup yields CDR1 DFQATT and CDR2 SNEGSKA (reference sequence). The V end lost 6 bases, the J end lost 3 bases, and 8 bases lay between the germline ends. CDR3 size: 11 residues. CDR3 nucleotide sequence: TGCAGTGCCACCGTGGACACTGAAGCTTTCTTT. It yields the protein CSATVDTEAFF.

The V gene is TRBV7-8, the J gene TRBJ1-4; D perhaps matches TRBD1 (6 bases). CDR3 length equals 15 residues. Trimming stripped 5 bases from V and 1 base from J, with 11 bases between. Germline values: CDR1 SGHVS, CDR2 FQNEAQ. The CDR3 bases are TGTGCCAGCAGCGGAGGGGGGATAACTAATGAAAAACTGTTTTTT. Amino acids: CASSGGGITNEKLFF.

The rearrangement joins TRBV4-2 to TRBJ1-4; no definite D call. CDR3 length equals 13 residues. CDR1 is LGHNA and CDR2 is YNFKEQ in the germline V gene. The ends were cut back, 4 bases at V and 5 bases at J, with 8 bases in the middle. CDR3: CASSPLGNEKLFF. The DNA of the CDR3 is TGTGCCAGCAGCCCCCTGGGGAATGAAAAACTGTTTTTT.

This chain connects TRBV7-2 to TRBJ2-5, with D maybe TRBD1 (6 bases). The V end was cut by 1 base, the J end by 11 bases, with 20 bases between. The germline CDR1 and CDR2 sequences are SGHTA and FQGNSA. CDR3 size: 15 residues. CDR3 region: CASSLGGTNYNEQYF. The CDR3 DNA sequence: TGTGCCAGCAGCTTAGGAGGGACAAACTACAATGAGCAGTACTTC.

This CDR3 reads CASSPHAKNIQYF. The CDR3 bases are TGTGCCAGCAGCCCCCACGCCAAAAACATTCAGTACTTC. V usage is TRBV7-2 and J usage is TRBJ2-4; D gene ambiguous. This CDR3 is 13 amino acids long. Germline V lookup: CDR1 SGHTA, CDR2 FQGNSA. V gave up 5 bases and J gave up 1 base, with 6 bases separating them.

This clonotype was seen more than once but under ten times. CDR3 DNA sequence: TGTGCCAGCAGCGAGACAACCGCTAATCAGCCCCAGCATTTT. Translating it yields CASSETTANQPQHF. The J gene is TRBJ1-5, the V gene TRBV6-5, with D uncertain. Germline CDR1 reads MNHEY; CDR2 reads SVGAGI. The V gene lost 6 bases and the J gene lost 4 bases, with 13 bases spanning the gap. CDR3 length equals 14 residues.